This TCR beta chain appears in the sequencing data of a study of cytomegalovirus exposure and HLA in healthy donors. The study's findings and limits: It has been reported that TCR beta sequences accurately predicted the HLA-A and HLA-B alleles of most subjects. Among CMV-associated TCR beta chains, most appeared HLA-restricted in a later analysis.

A note on this clone: Antigen unknown.

Trimming cost V 5 bases and J 8 bases, with 13 bases left between them. This CDR3 comprises 14 residues. Germline CDR1 and CDR2: MNHEY and SMNVEV (reference sequence). The PCR made use of 60 Vbeta and 13 Jbeta primers. TCRdb's copy holds only in-frame clones and misses some; the assay was immunoSEQ multiplex PCR. This sample's table has roughly 75,000 clones. This sequence was found in a man aged 40-49 years in good health and CMV-seronegative. The sample was PBMCs. The rearrangement uses TRBV27 and TRBJ1-6, with unresolved D. The CDR3 loop is CASSLNPPDSPLHF. For the CDR3, the DNA is TGTGCCAGCAGTCTAAACCCACCGGATTCACCCCTCCACTTT.